This T cell receptor beta chain was documented in a study of blood T cell repertoires in COVID-19. As for the study in general: The United States, Italy and Spain provided the acute and convalescent COVID-19 samples.

Original processing notes: Cell counts per sample came from amplifying reference gene primers. Sequencing was performed with immunoSEQ multiplex PCR; in TCRdb, only in-frame clones are kept and a portion is missing. The DNA gave D and trimming, while V, J and clone size come from that table. The table shows over 150,000 clones, with around 87% occurring only once. The CDR3 spans 16 residues. The V segment lost 4 bases and the J segment 2 bases; nucleotides outside the gene matches: 4. CDR1 SGHRS and CDR2 YFSETQ come from the germline V gene. The TCR sequence derives from a woman aged 18-35 years who had recovered from COVID-19. This rearrangement joins TRBV5-1 to TRBJ2-3; 13 positions match TRBD2. The material sequenced was peripheral blood. CDR3 in DNA: TGCGCCAGCAGCGAGGGACTAGCGGGGATCACAGATACGCAGTATTTT. It codes for CASSEGLAGITDTQYF.